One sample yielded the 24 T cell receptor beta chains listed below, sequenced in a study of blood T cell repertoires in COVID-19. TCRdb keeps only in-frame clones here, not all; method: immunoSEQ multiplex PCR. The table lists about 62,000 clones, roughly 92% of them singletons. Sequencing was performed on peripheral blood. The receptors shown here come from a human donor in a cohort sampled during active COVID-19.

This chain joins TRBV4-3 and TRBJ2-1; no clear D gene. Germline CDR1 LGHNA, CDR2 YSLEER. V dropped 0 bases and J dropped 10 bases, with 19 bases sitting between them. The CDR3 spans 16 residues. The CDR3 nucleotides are TGCGCCAGCAGCCAAGATCCCCCTGGCAGCCCCAGGGAGCAGTTCTTC. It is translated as CASSQDPPGSPREQFF.

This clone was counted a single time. The CDR3: CASSHQKETQYF. The CDR3 coding sequence is TGTGCCAGCAGCCACCAGAAAGAGACCCAGTACTTC. The gene calls are TRBV4-2 and TRBJ2-5; D uncertain. V lost 3 bases to trimming and J lost 3 bases, with 5 bases between them. This CDR3 is built from 12 residues. The V gene's germline CDR1 is LGHNA and CDR2 YNFKEQ.

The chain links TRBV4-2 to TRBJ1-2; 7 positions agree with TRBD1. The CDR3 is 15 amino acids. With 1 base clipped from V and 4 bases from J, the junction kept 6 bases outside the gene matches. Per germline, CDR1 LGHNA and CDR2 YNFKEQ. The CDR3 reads CASSQASSGGYGYTF. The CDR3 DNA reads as TGTGCCAGCAGCCAAGCGTCATCAGGGGGCTATGGCTACACCTTC.

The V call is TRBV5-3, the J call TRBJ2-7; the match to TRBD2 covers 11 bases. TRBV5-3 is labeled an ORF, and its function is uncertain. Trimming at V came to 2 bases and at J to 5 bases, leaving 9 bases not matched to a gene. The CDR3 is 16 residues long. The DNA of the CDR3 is TGTGCCAGAAGCTTCCGCGGGACTAGCGGCCAAAACGAGCAGTACTTC. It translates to CARSFRGTSGQNEQYF.

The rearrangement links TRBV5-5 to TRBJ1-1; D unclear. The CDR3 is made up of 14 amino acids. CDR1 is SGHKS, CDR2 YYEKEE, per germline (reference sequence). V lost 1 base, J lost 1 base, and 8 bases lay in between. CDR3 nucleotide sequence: TGTGCCAGCAGCTTGAATCCGGGGAACACTGAAGCTTTCTTT. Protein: CASSLNPGNTEAFF.

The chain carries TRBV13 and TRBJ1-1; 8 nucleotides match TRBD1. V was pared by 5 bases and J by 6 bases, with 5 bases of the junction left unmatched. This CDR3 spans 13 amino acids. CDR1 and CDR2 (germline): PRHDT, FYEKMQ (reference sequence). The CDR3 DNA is TGTGCCAGCAGCATCAGGGGGCCCGCTGAAGCTTTCTTT. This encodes CASSIRGPAEAFF.

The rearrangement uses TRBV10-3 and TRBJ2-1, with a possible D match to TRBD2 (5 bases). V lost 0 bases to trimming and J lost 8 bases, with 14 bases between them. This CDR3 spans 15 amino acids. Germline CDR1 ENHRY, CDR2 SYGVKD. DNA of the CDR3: TGTGCCATCAGTGAGTCGGCTCTAGCAAACGATGAGCAGTTCTTC. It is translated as CAISESALANDEQFF.

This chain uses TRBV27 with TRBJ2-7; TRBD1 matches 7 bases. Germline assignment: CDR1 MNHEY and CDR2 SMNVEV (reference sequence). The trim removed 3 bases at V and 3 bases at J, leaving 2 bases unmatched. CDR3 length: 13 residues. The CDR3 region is CASSLHRGYEQYF. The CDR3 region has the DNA TGTGCCAGCAGTTTGCACAGGGGCTACGAGCAGTACTTC.

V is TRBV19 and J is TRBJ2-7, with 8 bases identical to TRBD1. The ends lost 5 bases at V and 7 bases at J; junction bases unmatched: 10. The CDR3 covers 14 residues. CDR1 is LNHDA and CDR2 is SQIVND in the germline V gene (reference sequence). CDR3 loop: CASSPRQGPVEQYF. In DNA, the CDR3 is TGTGCCAGTAGTCCGAGACAGGGGCCGGTAGAGCAGTACTTC.

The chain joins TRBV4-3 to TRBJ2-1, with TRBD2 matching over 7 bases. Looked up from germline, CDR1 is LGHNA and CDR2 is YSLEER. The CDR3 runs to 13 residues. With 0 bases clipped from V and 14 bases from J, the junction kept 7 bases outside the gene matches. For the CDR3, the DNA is TGCGCCAGCAGCCAAGACCTAGCGGCCTTTAAGTTCTTC. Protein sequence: CASSQDLAAFKFF.

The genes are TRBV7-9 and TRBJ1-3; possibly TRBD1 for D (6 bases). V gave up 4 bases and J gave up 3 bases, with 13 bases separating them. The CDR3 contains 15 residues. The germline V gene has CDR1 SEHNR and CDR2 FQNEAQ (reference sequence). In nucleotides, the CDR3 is TGTGCCAGCAGCTCACCAGGGGTTGTTGGAAACACCATATATTTT. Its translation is CASSSPGVVGNTIYF.

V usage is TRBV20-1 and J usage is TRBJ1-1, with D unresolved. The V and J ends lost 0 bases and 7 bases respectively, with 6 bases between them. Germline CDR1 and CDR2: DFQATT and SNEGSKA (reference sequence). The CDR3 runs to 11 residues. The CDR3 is CSARDRDEAFF. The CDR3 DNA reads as TGCAGTGCTAGAGATCGGGATGAAGCTTTCTTT.

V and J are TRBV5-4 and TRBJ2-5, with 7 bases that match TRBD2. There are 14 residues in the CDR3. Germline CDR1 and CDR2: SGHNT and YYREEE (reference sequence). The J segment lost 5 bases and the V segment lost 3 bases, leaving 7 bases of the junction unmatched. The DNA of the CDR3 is TGTGCCAGCAGCTCTACTAGCGTAAGGGAGACCCAGTACTTC. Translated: CASSSTSVRETQYF.

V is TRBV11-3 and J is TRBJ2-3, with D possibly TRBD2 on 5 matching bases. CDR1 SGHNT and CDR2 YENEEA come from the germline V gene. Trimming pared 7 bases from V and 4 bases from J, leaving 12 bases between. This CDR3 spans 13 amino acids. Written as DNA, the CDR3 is TGTGCCAGCAACCAACGGACTGCAGATACGCAGTATTTT. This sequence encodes CASNQRTADTQYF. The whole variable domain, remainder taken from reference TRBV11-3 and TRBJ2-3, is EAGVVQSPRYKIIEKKQPVAFWCNPISGHNTLYWYLQNLGQGPELLIRYENEEAVDDSQLPKDRFSAERLKGVDSTLKIQPAELGDSAVYLCASNQRTADTQYFGPGTRLTVL.

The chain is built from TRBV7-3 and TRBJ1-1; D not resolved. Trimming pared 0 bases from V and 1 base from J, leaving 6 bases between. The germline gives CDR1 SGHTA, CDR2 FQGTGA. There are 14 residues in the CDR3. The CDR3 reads CASSLTSGNTEAFF. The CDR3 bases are TGTGCCAGCAGCTTAACCTCAGGGAACACTGAAGCTTTCTTT.

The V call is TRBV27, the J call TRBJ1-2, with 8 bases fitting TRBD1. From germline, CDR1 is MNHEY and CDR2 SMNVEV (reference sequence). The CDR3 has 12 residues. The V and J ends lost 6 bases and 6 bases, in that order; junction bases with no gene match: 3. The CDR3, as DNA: TGTGCCAGCAGGACAGGGGAGCATGGCTACACCTTC. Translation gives CASRTGEHGYTF.

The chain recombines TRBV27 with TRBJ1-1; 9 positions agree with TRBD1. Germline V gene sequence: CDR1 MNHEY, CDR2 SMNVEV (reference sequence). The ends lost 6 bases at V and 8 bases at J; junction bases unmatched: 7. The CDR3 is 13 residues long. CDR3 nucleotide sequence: TGTGCCAGCAGCCCACAGGGGGCGACGGAAGCTTTCTTT. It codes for CASSPQGATEAFF.

The CDR3 protein is CASSTTPGQGKYEQYF. As DNA, the CDR3 is TGTGCCAGCAGTACCACTCCGGGACAGGGGAAATACGAGCAGTACTTC. The V gene is TRBV28, the J gene TRBJ2-7, with 10 bases fitting TRBD1. The CDR3 contains 16 residues. With 5 bases clipped from V and 4 bases from J, the junction kept 11 bases outside the gene matches. Germline V gene data show CDR1 as MDHEN and CDR2 as SYDVKM.

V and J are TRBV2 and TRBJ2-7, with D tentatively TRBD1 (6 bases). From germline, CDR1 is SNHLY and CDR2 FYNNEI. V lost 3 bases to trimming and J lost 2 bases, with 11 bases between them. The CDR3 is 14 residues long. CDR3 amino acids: CASSDPRGAYEQYF. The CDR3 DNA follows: TGTGCCAGCAGTGATCCCAGGGGTGCCTACGAGCAGTACTTC.

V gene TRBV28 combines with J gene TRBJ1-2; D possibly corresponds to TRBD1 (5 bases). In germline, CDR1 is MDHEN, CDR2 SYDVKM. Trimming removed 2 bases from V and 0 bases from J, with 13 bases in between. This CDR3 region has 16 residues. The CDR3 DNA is TGTGCCAGCAGTTTACAAGGGGACTTAGCTAACTATGGCTACACCTTC. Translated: CASSLQGDLANYGYTF.

CDR3 nucleotide sequence: TGTGCCAGCAGTTACTCGAGGGAGACAGGCTCCTACGAGCAGTACTTC. Amino acids: CASSYSRETGSYEQYF. V is TRBV6-2 or TRBV6-3 and J is TRBJ2-7; a weak D match, TRBD1 (6 bases). Deletions cut 0 bases from V and 0 bases from J, with 12 bases between. Looked up from germline, CDR1 is MNHEY and CDR2 is SVGEGT. There are 16 residues in the CDR3.

CDR3 protein: CASSLAPRVGRGSHEQYF. DNA of the CDR3: TGTGCCAGCAGCTTAGCCCCTCGGGTAGGCAGGGGAAGCCACGAGCAGTACTTC. This sequence joins TRBV7-2 and TRBJ2-7; D might be TRBD1 (6 bases). V dropped 0 bases and J dropped 5 bases, with 23 bases sitting between them. CDR3 length: 18 residues. Germline CDR1 reads SGHTA; CDR2 reads FQGNSA.

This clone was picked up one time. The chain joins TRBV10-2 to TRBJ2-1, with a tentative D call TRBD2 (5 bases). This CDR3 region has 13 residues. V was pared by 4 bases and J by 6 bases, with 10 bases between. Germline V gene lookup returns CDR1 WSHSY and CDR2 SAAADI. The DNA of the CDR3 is TGCGCCAGCAGTGTCCCAAGCGGCAATGAGCAGTTCTTC. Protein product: CASSVPSGNEQFF.

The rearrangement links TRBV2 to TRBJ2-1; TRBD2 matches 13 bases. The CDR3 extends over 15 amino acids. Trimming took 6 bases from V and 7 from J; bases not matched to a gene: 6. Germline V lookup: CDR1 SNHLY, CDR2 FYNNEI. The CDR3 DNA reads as TGTGCCAGCAGGAAGGGGACTAGCGGGGCTAATGAGCAGTTCTTC. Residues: CASRKGTSGANEQFF.